Each of the 9 T cell receptor beta chains below was sequenced from the same sample in a study of blood T cells in healthy people across ages. Alongside a J-beta primer mix, a sample-barcoded 5' primer served in a second PCR lasting roughly 6 to 11 cycles. MiXCR, run by TCRdb on the 5' RACE reads, gives a single entry per CDR3 protein. The sample carries 700,000 or so distinct CDR3 sequences, around 41% recorded once. Material for sequencing was blood. All receptors come from a man older than 75 in good health.

Note on this clonotype: A much larger clone sits a single nucleotide away, making a read error possible. The rearrangement uses TRBV12-3 or TRBV12-4 and TRBJ2-5; TRBD2 agrees at 7 bases. The CDR3 extends over 14 amino acids. V gave up 8 bases and J gave up 3 bases; unmatched junction bases: 9. The CDR3 DNA reads TGTGCCAGCGGCCCGGGGAGGGGAGAAGAGACCCAGTACTTC. Its translation: CASGPGRGEETQYF.

The chain carries TRBV6-2 or TRBV6-3 and TRBJ2-7, with D possibly called TRBD1 or TRBD2 (5 bases each). Judging by the DNA end, TRBJ2-5 fits better; the J call may be wrong. Germline loops: CDR1 MNHEY, CDR2 SVGEGT. CDR3 length equals 14 residues. This chain's CDR3 is CASSYFQGRGTQYF. The CDR3 DNA follows: TGTGCCAGCAGTTACTTTCAGGGCCGGGGGACCCAGTACTTC.

This clonotype came up a few times. V usage is TRBV29-1 and J usage is TRBJ2-7; D might be TRBD1 (5 bases). Trimming stripped 6 bases from V and 6 bases from J, with 21 bases between. Germline lookup yields CDR1 SQVTM and CDR2 ANQGSEA. This CDR3 region has 14 residues. CDR3 protein: CSVNDNKGVREQYF. CDR3 in DNA: TGCAGCGTGAACGACAACAAAGGGGTACGCGAGCAGTACTTC.

The V and J genes are TRBV5-1 and TRBJ1-2; 7 bases are a match to TRBD1. Trimming took 4 bases from V and 6 from J; bases not matched to a gene: 15. The CDR3 loop spans 16 amino acids. Germline assignment: CDR1 SGHRS and CDR2 YFSETQ. For the CDR3, the DNA is TGCGCCAGCAGCCCATTGGGGGTACAGGGGACTCATGGCTACACCTTC. It yields the protein CASSPLGVQGTHGYTF.

The chain is built from TRBV6-6 and TRBJ2-7; D perhaps matches TRBD1 (5 bases). The DNA end is a closer match to TRBJ2-5, so the J assignment may be wrong. CDR1 is MNHNY and CDR2 is SVGAGI in the germline V gene (reference sequence). CDR3 length: 15 amino acids. In DNA, the CDR3 is TGTGCCAGCAGTTACCAGGGCTCCCGTCCGGAGACCCAGTACTTC. Translation: CASSYQGSRPETQYF.

The chain has TRBV2 and TRBJ2-7; the D is unclear. The CDR3 is made up of 13 amino acids. With 7 bases removed from V and 1 base from J, the gap between germline ends came to 11 bases. CDR1 is SNHLY and CDR2 is FYNNEI in the germline V gene. The CDR3 region is CASIREMSYEQYF. CDR3 nucleotides: TGTGCCAGCATCCGAGAGATGTCCTACGAGCAGTACTTC.

Points on this clonotype: The junction does not match germline at one end; this may be a read error. The CDR3 nucleotides are TGCAACGTTGGCCCCCGGGGGGCCTATGGCTACACCTTC. Residues: CNVGPRGAYGYTF. This rearrangement joins TRBV29-1 to TRBJ1-2, with D possibly matching TRBD1 (6 bases). Germline-derived CDR1 and CDR2 are SQVTM and ANQGSEA. The CDR3 consists of 13 residues.

The V gene is TRBV29-1, the J gene TRBJ1-1; the D gene is possibly TRBD1 (6 bases). This CDR3 region has 12 residues. With 5 bases removed from V and 4 bases from J, the gap between germline ends came to 11 bases. CDR1 is SQVTM and CDR2 is ANQGSEA in the germline V gene. The CDR3 region is CSVRVRGTEAFF. In DNA form, the CDR3 reads TGCAGCGTTCGGGTCAGGGGCACTGAAGCTTTCTTT.

This sequence joins TRBV29-1 and TRBJ1-1, with D possibly TRBD1 on 6 matching bases. CDR1 and CDR2 (germline): SQVTM, ANQGSEA. This CDR3 contains 13 residues. The ends were cut back, 8 bases at V and 5 bases at J, with 18 bases in the middle. CDR3 sequence: CSTSQGRGTEAFF. The CDR3 DNA follows: TGCAGCACTAGCCAGGGGCGGGGAACTGAAGCTTTCTTT.